This T cell receptor (beta chain) is from a study of shared clonotypes between healthy human individuals. Generated by immunoSEQ multiplex PCR, the TCRdb table keeps only in-frame clones and is missing some. The table includes over 1.5 million clones, under 99% detected once. J lost 3 bases, V lost 3 bases, and 4 bases had no gene match. CDR3 length: 15 residues. Germline CDR1 and CDR2: KGHSH and LQKENI. The sequence was obtained from a man between 25 and 39 years old in good health. Sequences were obtained from naive CD4+ T cells sorted from blood. Subset here: CD45RA+ positively selected. The V call is TRBV18, the J call TRBJ2-7; 11 bases align to TRBD2. In DNA form, the CDR3 reads TGTGCCAGCTCACCGTCTAGCGGGGGGTACTACGAGCAGTACTTC. It translates to CASSPSSGGYYEQYF.